These 30 T cell receptor beta chains were sequenced from one sample in a study of blood T cell repertoires in COVID-19 (TCRdb year 2020). The library relied on the immunoSEQ multiplex PCR assay. As stored in TCRdb, this immuneACCESS dataset retains in-frame rearrangements with V and J assigned. A fraction of the clones does not appear; measured against another copy, unresolved V genes explain less than half of the discrepancy, and the remainder lacks a known reason. This sample lists around 59,000 clones; around 67% were detected once. Of the sample, 18% falls within the top ten clones. Sequenced sample: peripheral blood. These receptor sequences come from a woman aged 50 to 60 with active or convalescent COVID-19.

This clone was detected many times. The genes are TRBV19 and TRBJ1-2, with D uncertain. V was trimmed by 8 bases and J by 2 bases, leaving 15 bases between them. The CDR3 is 14 residues long. Germline CDR1 and CDR2: LNHDA and SQIVND (reference sequence). The CDR3 here is CASAFPGNNYGYTF. CDR3 DNA: TGTGCCAGTGCTTTCCCCGGGAACAACTATGGCTACACCTTC.

This clone was recorded once. This chain uses TRBV7-9 with TRBJ1-1; no reliable D call. The CDR3 runs 14 residues. V was shortened by 3 bases and J by 1 base, with 9 bases between the two germline ends. Germline CDR1 reads SEHNR; CDR2 reads FQNEAQ (reference sequence). The CDR3 protein is CASSLEATNTEAFF. The CDR3 DNA follows: TGTGCCAGCAGCTTGGAGGCCACGAACACTGAAGCTTTCTTT.

This rearrangement joins TRBV12-3 or TRBV12-4 to TRBJ1-2; TRBD1 aligns across 8 bases. This CDR3 is 13 amino acids long. With 6 bases clipped from V and 7 bases from J, the junction kept 7 bases outside the gene matches. Here the CDR3 reads CASSRQGALGYTF. The CDR3 bases are TGTGCCAGCAGCCGTCAGGGGGCGCTTGGCTACACCTTC.

The rearrangement uses TRBV5-5 and TRBJ2-1; 14 nucleotides line up with TRBD2. Germline assignment: CDR1 SGHKS and CDR2 YYEKEE (reference sequence). The ends lost 0 bases at V and 4 bases at J; junction bases unmatched: 9. The CDR3 is 19 amino acids. In nucleotides, the CDR3 is TGTGCCAGCAGCTTGGGAGTGGGGACTAGCGGGAGTCGGTACAATGAGCAGTTCTTC. Its protein is CASSLGVGTSGSRYNEQFF.

This clone was found a few times. This chain connects TRBV19 to TRBJ2-7; tentatively, D is TRBD1 (6 bases). V was trimmed by 6 bases and J by 1 base, leaving 13 bases between them. This CDR3 is built from 14 residues. CDR1 is LNHDA and CDR2 is SQIVND in the germline V gene (reference sequence). This CDR3 is CASSLGALSYEQYF. The CDR3 region has the DNA TGTGCCAGTAGCTTGGGGGCTCTTTCCTACGAGCAGTACTTC.

This clone came up once. J is TRBJ2-7 and V is TRBV5-6, with D unclear. Germline CDR1 is SGHDT and CDR2 is YYEEEE. The CDR3 is made up of 13 amino acids. Trimming stripped 0 bases from V and 6 bases from J, with 10 bases between. The chain's CDR3 is CASSLVGEAEQYF. CDR3 DNA sequence: TGTGCCAGCAGCTTGGTGGGCGAAGCCGAGCAGTACTTC.

The rearrangement uses TRBV25-1 and TRBJ1-1; D possibly corresponds to TRBD1 (5 bases). Per germline, CDR1 MGHDK and CDR2 SYGVNS. Deletions cut 6 bases from V and 6 bases from J, with 11 bases between. The CDR3 is made up of 12 amino acids. The CDR3 DNA reads as TGTGCCAGCAGAATGGGGGGAGCTGAAGCTTTCTTT. Amino acid sequence: CASRMGGAEAFF.

This rearrangement joins TRBV5-4 to TRBJ2-5; a possible D gene is TRBD2 (6 bases). The CDR3 contains 13 residues. Germline values: CDR1 SGHNT, CDR2 YYREEE (reference sequence). V shed 4 bases and J shed 4 bases, with 11 bases lying between them. The CDR3 here is CASSTGLPETQYF. The CDR3 DNA reads as TGTGCCAGCAGCACGGGACTCCCAGAGACCCAGTACTTC.

In its sample, this clone ranks as medium-sized. The genes are TRBV7-8 and TRBJ1-4; 9 bases are a match to TRBD1. The CDR3 is 15 residues long. Germline trimming cut 1 base from V and 8 bases from J; bases unmatched to any gene: 5. Per the germline V gene, CDR1 is SGHVS and CDR2 is FQNEAQ. The CDR3 loop reads CASSLGGQGDEKLFF. Here the CDR3 DNA reads TGTGCCAGCAGCTTAGGGGGACAGGGCGACGAAAAACTGTTTTTT.

The chain combines TRBV20-1 with TRBJ2-1; 10 nucleotides agree with TRBD1. Looked up from germline, CDR1 is DFQATT and CDR2 is SNEGSKA (reference sequence). Trimming removed 3 bases from V and 6 bases from J; junction bases left unmatched: 5. The CDR3 loop spans 14 amino acids. The CDR3, as DNA: TGCAGTGCTAGTAGGGGACAGGGGATCAATGAGCAGTTCTTC. Its protein product is CSASRGQGINEQFF.

This CDR3 reads CASSPGGQNIQYF. The CDR3 DNA reads as TGTGCCAGCAGCCCGGGAGGTCAAAACATTCAGTACTTC. The J gene is TRBJ2-4, the V gene TRBV11-2; 7 nucleotides agree with TRBD2. Germline V lookup: CDR1 SGHAT, CDR2 FQNNGV. V lost 5 bases, J lost 5 bases, and 3 bases stayed unmatched. The CDR3 has 13 amino acids. Complete variable domain (other parts from reference TRBV11-2 and TRBJ2-4): EAGVAQSPRYKIIEKRQSVAFWCNPISGHATLYWYQQILGQGPKLLIQFQNNGVVDDSQLPKDRFSAERLKGVDSTLKIQPAKLEDSAVYLCASSPGGQNIQYFGAGTRLSVL.

CDR3 DNA sequence: TGCGCCAGCAGCCCCAGGGGGACAGGGCGCCACGAGCAGTACTTC. Residues: CASSPRGTGRHEQYF. This chain connects TRBV5-1 to TRBJ2-7; 9 bases fit TRBD1. This CDR3 comprises 15 residues. Germline loops: CDR1 SGHRS, CDR2 YFSETQ. J was trimmed by 5 bases and V by 4 bases; bases with no gene match: 10.

The chain links TRBV20-1 to TRBJ2-1, with 12 bases that match TRBD2. The ends lost 3 bases at V and 4 bases at J; junction bases unmatched: 16. CDR1 is DFQATT and CDR2 is SNEGSKA in the germline V gene (reference sequence). This CDR3 contains 19 residues. CDR3 amino acids: CSASTYPASGRGQYNEQFF. The DNA of the CDR3 is TGCAGTGCTAGTACTTATCCCGCTAGCGGGAGGGGACAATACAATGAGCAGTTCTTC.

The chain couples TRBV7-9 to TRBJ2-5; 7 nucleotides match TRBD1. CDR1 is SEHNR and CDR2 is FQNEAQ in the germline V gene (reference sequence). The CDR3 length is 15 residues. The trim removed 5 bases at V and 1 base at J, leaving 7 bases unmatched. The CDR3 loop reads CASSRTGGGQETQYF. The CDR3 coding sequence is TGTGCCAGCAGCCGGACAGGCGGCGGCCAAGAGACCCAGTACTTC.

Details on this clone: One end of the junction fails to match germline, which may point to a read error. V and J are TRBV20-1 and TRBJ2-5, with no clear D. Germline CDR1 and CDR2: DFQATT and SNEGSKA (reference sequence). This CDR3 has 11 amino acids. This CDR3 is CSASPREAQYF. CDR3 in DNA: TGCAGTGCTAGCCCCAGAGAGGCCCAGTACTTC.

This clone was counted a few times. The chain recombines TRBV18 with TRBJ2-1; TRBD2 matches at 7 bases. Germline V gives CDR1 KGHSH, CDR2 LQKENI. CDR3 length: 16 residues. The V segment lost 3 bases and the J segment 7 bases; nucleotides outside the gene matches: 12. Written as DNA, the CDR3 is TGTGCCAGCTCACCTAAGGCGGGAGAGGGCCGGAATGAGCAGTTCTTC. This translates into CASSPKAGEGRNEQFF. The full variable domain, completed using reference TRBV18 and TRBJ2-1, is NAGVMQNPRHLVRRRGQEARLRCSPMKGHSHVYWYRQLPEEGLKFMVYLQKENIIDESGMPKERFSAEFPKEGPSILRIQQVVRGDSAAYFCASSPKAGEGRNEQFFGPGTRLTVL.

The chain employs TRBV6-1 and TRBJ1-2; 8 positions match TRBD1. The V gene's germline CDR1 is MNHNS and CDR2 SASEGT. The CDR3 runs to 16 residues. The V gene end was trimmed by 1 base and the J gene end by 7 bases; junction bases not matched to a gene: 11. Written as DNA, the CDR3 is TGTGCCAGCAGTGAAGTGGGCCAGGGGGCGCGATCTGGCTACACCTTC. Translated, it gives CASSEVGQGARSGYTF.

The genes are TRBV4-2 and TRBJ2-3; the D is unclear. This CDR3 region has 14 residues. V shed 1 base and J shed 3 bases, with 8 bases lying between them. Germline V lookup: CDR1 LGHNA, CDR2 YNFKEQ. This CDR3 is CASSQGVETDTQYF. The CDR3 region has the DNA TGTGCCAGCAGCCAAGGAGTTGAGACAGATACGCAGTATTTT.

The chain couples TRBV11-3 to TRBJ2-2, with 8 nucleotides matching TRBD2. Germline V lookup: CDR1 SGHNT, CDR2 YENEEA. The CDR3 is 17 amino acids. V lost 0 bases and J lost 0; bases outside the gene matches: 3. DNA of the CDR3: TGTGCCAGCAGCTTAGATCTGGGACTAGCGAACACCGGGGAGCTGTTTTTT. It encodes CASSLDLGLANTGELFF.

The chain couples TRBV28 to TRBJ1-1, with D perhaps matching TRBD1 (5 bases). CDR1 is MDHEN and CDR2 is SYDVKM in the germline V gene. V was pared by 4 bases and J by 4 bases, with 13 bases between. The CDR3 spans 14 residues. The CDR3 loop reads CASSWNSGRTEAFF. CDR3 coding DNA: TGTGCCAGCAGTTGGAATTCAGGGCGCACTGAAGCTTTCTTT.

The V gene is TRBV19, the J gene TRBJ2-1, with D perhaps matching TRBD2 (6 bases). The CDR3 totals 18 residues. Germline CDR1 LNHDA, CDR2 SQIVND (reference sequence). V was shortened by 6 bases and J by 6 bases, with 27 bases between the two germline ends. This chain's CDR3 is CASSMGPYKVVGGNEQFF. CDR3 coding DNA: TGTGCCAGTAGCATGGGGCCCTACAAGGTTGTGGGGGGCAATGAGCAGTTCTTC.

In its sample, this clone was seen a few times. This chain links TRBV7-3 with TRBJ1-2; 7 bases map to TRBD1. Per the germline V gene, CDR1 is SGHTA and CDR2 is FQGTGA. The CDR3 is 15 amino acids. The J segment lost 3 bases and the V segment lost 2 bases, leaving 6 bases of the junction unmatched. The CDR3 sequence is CASSLGPGQYYGYTF. The CDR3 coding sequence is TGTGCCAGCAGCTTAGGCCCGGGACAGTACTATGGCTACACCTTC.

V is TRBV15 and J is TRBJ2-1; tentatively, D is TRBD1 (5 bases). The CDR3 contains 14 residues. Trimming pared 7 bases from V and 6 bases from J, leaving 16 bases between. The germline gives CDR1 LNHNV, CDR2 YYDKDF (reference sequence). The CDR3 DNA is TGTGCCACCACCCAGAGATTGGACACCAATGAGCAGTTCTTC. It codes for CATTQRLDTNEQFF.

This chain links TRBV18 with TRBJ2-3, with D possibly being TRBD1 (5 bases). The germline gives CDR1 KGHSH, CDR2 LQKENI. CDR3 size: 16 residues. Trimming removed 0 bases at V and 2 bases at J, with 12 bases between. The CDR3 DNA reads TGTGCCAGCTCACCACCAGGGGCGGAATACACAGATACGCAGTATTTT. Encoded protein: CASSPPGAEYTDTQYF. The whole variable domain, filled in from reference TRBV18 and TRBJ2-3, reads NAGVMQNPRHLVRRRGQEARLRCSPMKGHSHVYWYRQLPEEGLKFMVYLQKENIIDESGMPKERFSAEFPKEGPSILRIQQVVRGDSAAYFCASSPPGAEYTDTQYFGPGTRLTVL.

This rearrangement joins TRBV5-1 to TRBJ2-7; 8 bases align to TRBD2. Germline CDR1 and CDR2: SGHRS and YFSETQ. The junction had 4 bases not matched to a gene; V was cut back by 0 bases and J by 2 bases. This CDR3 region has 15 residues. The DNA of the CDR3 is TGCGCCAGCAGCTTGGTAGCGGGGCTCACCTACGAGCAGTACTTC. It specifies CASSLVAGLTYEQYF.

The genes are TRBV7-2 and TRBJ1-1; unclear D gene. Trimming shortened V by 1 base and J by 4 bases, and 7 bases separated the two germline ends. The CDR3 is 13 amino acids. Per germline, CDR1 SGHTA and CDR2 FQGNSA. For the CDR3, the DNA is TGTGCCAGCAGCTTAGAAGGGAGCACTGAAGCTTTCTTT. This translates into CASSLEGSTEAFF.

This clone was picked up a small number of times. The chain carries TRBV28 and TRBJ1-2; TRBD1 aligns across 7 bases. CDR1 MDHEN and CDR2 SYDVKM come from the germline V gene. V was pared by 4 bases and J by 6 bases, with 14 bases of the junction left unmatched. The length of the CDR3 is 16 residues. CDR3 bases: TGTGCCAGCAGTTCGACAGGGCGGGCAATCTCCGATGGCTACACCTTC. This gives the protein CASSSTGRAISDGYTF.

Note on this clone: At one of its ends the junction is not consistent with the germline gene, which may arise from a read error. The chain has TRBV6-1 and TRBJ1-5, with TRBD1 as a possible D gene (5 bases). The CDR3 length is 13 residues. CDR1 MNHNS and CDR2 SASEGT come from the germline V gene. CDR3: CASSEEGYQPQHF. CDR3 bases: TGTGCCAGCAGCGAAGAGGGGTACCAGCCCCAGCATTTT.

The genes are TRBV2 and TRBJ2-5, with TRBD1 as a possible D gene (5 bases). The V gene's germline CDR1 is SNHLY and CDR2 FYNNEI. V gave up 6 bases and J gave up 6 bases, with 14 bases separating them. There are 13 residues in the CDR3. DNA of the CDR3: TGTGCCAGCAGCCGCGACCGACAGCAGACCCAGTACTTC. As protein: CASSRDRQQTQYF.

The chain uses TRBV4-1 and TRBJ1-4; no clear D. With 0 bases removed from V and 8 bases from J, the gap between germline ends came to 10 bases. CDR3 length equals 14 residues. Germline loops: CDR1 MGHRA, CDR2 YSYEKL. The CDR3, as DNA: TGCGCCAGCAGCCAAGAAAATGTAATGGAAAAACTGTTTTTT. Translation: CASSQENVMEKLFF.